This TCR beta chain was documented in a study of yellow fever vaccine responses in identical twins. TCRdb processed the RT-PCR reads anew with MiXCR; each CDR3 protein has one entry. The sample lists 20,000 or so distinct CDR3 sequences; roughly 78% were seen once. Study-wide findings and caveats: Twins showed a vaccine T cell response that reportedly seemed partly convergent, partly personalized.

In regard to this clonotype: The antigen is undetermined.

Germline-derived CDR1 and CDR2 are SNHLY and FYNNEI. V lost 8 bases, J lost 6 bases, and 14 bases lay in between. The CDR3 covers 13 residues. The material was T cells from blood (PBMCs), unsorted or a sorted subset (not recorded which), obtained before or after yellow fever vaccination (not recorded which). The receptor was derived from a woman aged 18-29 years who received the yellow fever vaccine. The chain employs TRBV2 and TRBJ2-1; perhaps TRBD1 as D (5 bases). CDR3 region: CASQGSRTNEQFF. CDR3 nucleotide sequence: TGTGCCAGCCAGGGAAGCAGGACCAATGAGCAGTTCTTC.